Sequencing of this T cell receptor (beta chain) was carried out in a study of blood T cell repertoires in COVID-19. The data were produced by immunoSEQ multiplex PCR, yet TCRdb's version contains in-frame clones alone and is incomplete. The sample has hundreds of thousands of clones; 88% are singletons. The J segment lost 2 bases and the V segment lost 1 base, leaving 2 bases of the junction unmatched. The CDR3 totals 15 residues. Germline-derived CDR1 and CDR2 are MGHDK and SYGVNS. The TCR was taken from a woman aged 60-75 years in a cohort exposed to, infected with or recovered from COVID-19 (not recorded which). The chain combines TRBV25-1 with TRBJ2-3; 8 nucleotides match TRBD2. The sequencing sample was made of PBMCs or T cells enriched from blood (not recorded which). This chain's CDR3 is CASSEWREATDTQYF. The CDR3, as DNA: TGTGCCAGCAGTGAATGGCGGGAGGCCACAGATACGCAGTATTTT. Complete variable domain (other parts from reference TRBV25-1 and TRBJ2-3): EADIYQTPRYLVIGTGKKITLECSQTMGHDKMYWYQQDPGMELHLIHYSYGVNSTEKGDLSSESTVSRIRTEHFPLTLESARPSHTSQYLCASSEWREATDTQYFGPGTRLTVL.